Described below is a single T cell receptor (beta chain) sequence and its context. This record belongs to a study of identical twins. TCRdb used MiXCR to reprocess the 5' RACE reads, holding one entry per CDR3 protein. In the table there are 700,000 to 950,000 distinct CDR3 sequences, roughly an eighth of which are singletons. This sample also belongs to another study, concerning yellow fever vaccine responses in identical twins.

The sample comprised PBMCs. The receptor comes from a woman between 18 and 30 years old in good health.

CDR3 sequence reads: CASSPRGGTYNEQFF. DNA of the CDR3: TGTGCCAGCAGCCCACGGGGGGGCACCTACAATGAGCAGTTCTTC. This chain links TRBV27 with TRBJ2-1, with 8 bases fitting TRBD2. CDR3 size: 15 residues. Germline V lookup: CDR1 MNHEY, CDR2 SMNVEV (reference sequence). J gave up 2 bases and V 6 bases, and 6 bases lay outside the gene matches.